The source of this T cell receptor beta chain is a study of T cells after yellow fever vaccination. TCRdb itself ran the 5' RACE reads through MiXCR, one entry per CDR3 protein. The data contain under 550,000 distinct CDR3 sequences, 20% to 25% of them singletons. In germline, CDR1 is SGHRS, CDR2 YFSETQ. V gave up 4 bases and J gave up 7 bases; unmatched junction bases: 11. The CDR3 has 16 amino acids. The chain recombines TRBV5-1 with TRBJ1-4; 9 bases fit TRBD1. This receptor was identified in a man between 18 and 35 years old who received the YFV17D yellow fever vaccine. This specimen consisted of PBMCs, obtained 21 days after the first yellow fever vaccination. The CDR3 spells CASSVQGQGVGEKLFF. As DNA, the CDR3 is TGCGCCAGCAGCGTCCAGGGACAGGGTGTGGGTGAAAAACTGTTTTTT. Supplemented by reference TRBV5-1 and TRBJ1-4, the full variable domain reads KAGVTQTPRYLIKTRGQQVTLSCSPISGHRSVSWYQQTPGQGLQFLFEYFSETQRNKGNFPGRFSGRQFSNSRSEMNVSTLELGDSALYLCASSVQGQGVGEKLFFGSGTQLSVL.